This T cell receptor (beta chain) was identified during a study of blood T cell repertoires in COVID-19. Clones were read by immunoSEQ multiplex PCR, and TCRdb kept only the in-frame ones, dropping some. The sample carries some 100,000 clones, around 93% recorded once. The clonotype comes from a man aged 45-60 years with acute or convalescent COVID-19. Sequenced input: peripheral blood.

In nucleotides, the CDR3 is TGTGCCAGCAGCTCCAACAGGGGCCTCCCTGGGGCCAACGTCCTGACTTTC. Its protein product is CASSSNRGLPGANVLTF. The V gene is TRBV7-2, the J gene TRBJ2-6, with 7 positions matching TRBD1. V trimming: 4 bases; J trimming: 2 bases; junction bases outside the gene matches: 8. The CDR3 spans 17 residues. From germline, CDR1 is SGHTA and CDR2 FQGNSA.